The 30 T cell receptor beta chains below come from one sample, sequenced in a study of blood T cell repertoires in COVID-19. Measured with immunoSEQ multiplex PCR; TCRdb has only the in-frame clones, and not every one. The sample has about 250,000 clones; approximately 88% are singletons. Sequencing was performed on peripheral blood. These receptors came from a woman aged 25 to 39 with COVID-19, enrolled during active disease.

The genes are TRBV6-2 or TRBV6-3 and TRBJ1-2, with D maybe TRBD1 (5 bases). The CDR3 is made up of 13 amino acids. Germline V lookup: CDR1 MNHEY, CDR2 SVGEGT. Trimming took off 0 bases at V and 6 bases at J, with 8 bases between the two ends. The CDR3 nucleotides are TGTGCCAGCAGTTACTCCCGGGGGGATGGCTACACCTTC. It codes for CASSYSRGDGYTF.

The chain uses TRBV18 and TRBJ2-3; D is undetermined. Between the trimmed V and J ends, which lost 2 bases and 4 bases, there was a span of 7 bases. The CDR3 covers 13 residues. Per the germline V gene, CDR1 is KGHSH and CDR2 is LQKENI. The CDR3 is CASSPSTADTQYF. The CDR3, as DNA: TGTGCCAGCTCACCATCGACTGCAGATACGCAGTATTTT.

The rearrangement uses TRBV4-1 and TRBJ2-1; D remains unclear. The V and J ends lost 5 bases and 1 base respectively, with 18 bases between them. Germline V CDR1 and CDR2: MGHRA, YSYEKL. The CDR3 extends over 17 amino acids. DNA for the CDR3: TGCGCCAGCAGCTTCCTACGGGTGGCGAAATCCTACAATGAGCAGTTCTTC. This encodes CASSFLRVAKSYNEQFF.

Only a few counts were recorded for this clone. The chain links TRBV6-5 to TRBJ1-1; TRBD1 matches 10 bases. Germline CDR1 MNHEY, CDR2 SVGAGI. CDR3 length equals 15 residues. V gave up 2 bases and J gave up 1 base; unmatched junction bases: 1. Here the CDR3 DNA reads TGTGCCAGCAGTTACGGGACAGGGGCGAACACTGAAGCTTTCTTT. Translating gives CASSYGTGANTEAFF.

The J gene is TRBJ2-1, the V gene TRBV30; 10 bases line up with TRBD2. Germline CDR1 reads GTSNPN; CDR2 reads SVGIG (reference sequence). The CDR3 consists of 16 residues. The V segment lost 7 bases and the J segment 0 bases; nucleotides outside the gene matches: 9. Here the CDR3 reads CALTGTSDFSYNEQFF. Written as DNA, the CDR3 is TGTGCCTTGACCGGGACTAGCGACTTCTCCTACAATGAGCAGTTCTTC.

The chain carries TRBV3-1 (or the pseudogene TRBV3-2) and TRBJ1-6, with a possible D match to TRBD1 (6 bases). Per germline, CDR1 LGHDT and CDR2 YNNKEL (reference sequence). The CDR3 totals 15 residues. V was cut by 11 bases and J by 5 bases, with 19 bases left in between. CDR3 sequence: CAQGGGGRDNSPLHF. The CDR3 DNA sequence: TGTGCCCAGGGTGGGGGGGGCAGAGATAATTCACCCCTCCACTTT.

This rearrangement joins TRBV3-1 (or the pseudogene TRBV3-2) to TRBJ1-2, with 10 bases lining up with TRBD1. The CDR3 sequence is 19 residues long. The germline CDR1 and CDR2 sequences are LGHDT and YNNKEL (reference sequence). Losses at the gene ends were 2 bases for V and 3 bases for J; bases not matched to a gene: 15. DNA of the CDR3: TGTGCCAGCAGCCAACGACCCCCGGGACAGGGGAAGGGGGACTATGGCTACACCTTC. This codes for CASSQRPPGQGKGDYGYTF.

This clone was seen only once. The gene calls are TRBV5-8 and TRBJ2-2; 13 bases are shared with TRBD2. Germline CDR1 reads SGHTS; CDR2 reads YDEGEE. This CDR3 has 18 residues. The V gene end was trimmed by 2 bases and the J gene end by 3 bases; junction bases not matched to a gene: 7. CDR3: CASSLLTSGGVDTGELFF. The CDR3 bases are TGTGCCAGCAGCTTATTAACTAGCGGGGGGGTCGACACCGGGGAGCTGTTTTTT. The entire variable domain, with the rest obtained from reference TRBV5-8 and TRBJ2-2, is as follows: EAGVTQSPTHLIKTRGQQATLRCSPISGHTSVYWYQQALGLGLQFLLWYDEGEERNRGNFPPRFSGRQFPNYSSELNVNALELEDSALYLCASSLLTSGGVDTGELFFGEGSRLTVL.

This clone was detected once. This chain uses TRBV13 with TRBJ1-1; D not resolved. The CDR3 loop spans 14 amino acids. Germline assignment: CDR1 PRHDT and CDR2 FYEKMQ (reference sequence). Trimming cost V 2 bases and J 6 bases, with 13 bases left between them. The CDR3 is CASSLSGKASEAFF. Here the CDR3 DNA reads TGTGCCAGCAGCTTATCCGGGAAGGCTTCTGAAGCTTTCTTT. The whole variable domain, filled in from reference TRBV13 and TRBJ1-1, reads AAGVIQSPRHLIKEKRETATLKCYPIPRHDTVYWYQQGPGQDPQFLISFYEKMQSDKGSIPDRFSAQQFSDYHSELNMSSLELGDSALYFCASSLSGKASEAFFGQGTRLTVV.

The V gene is TRBV24-1, the J gene TRBJ2-1; 10 bases fit TRBD2. Trimming removed 2 bases from V and 1 base from J; junction bases left unmatched: 10. This CDR3 has 19 residues. Germline V gives CDR1 KGHDR, CDR2 SFDVKD. This CDR3 reads CATSDSGTSERPSYNEQFF. CDR3 sequence (DNA): TGTGCCACCAGTGATTCCGGGACTAGCGAACGACCATCCTACAATGAGCAGTTCTTC.

The chain recombines TRBV4-3 with TRBJ1-2; D might be TRBD1 (6 bases). Trimming left V 0 bases short and J 4 bases short, with 12 bases between. The CDR3 runs to 15 residues. Per germline, CDR1 LGHNA and CDR2 YSLEER. CDR3 coding DNA: TGCGCCAGCAGCCAAGAGAGACAGGTTTCCTATGGCTACACCTTC. Amino acids: CASSQERQVSYGYTF.

The rearrangement links TRBV6-5 to TRBJ2-2; 9 bases map to TRBD2. Trimming cost V 6 bases and J 5 bases; bases outside gene matches: 10. The CDR3 is made up of 16 amino acids. Germline-derived CDR1 and CDR2 are MNHEY and SVGAGI. DNA of the CDR3: TGTGCCAGCAGATACGGGACTAGCCAATTGACCGGGGAGCTGTTTTTT. Encoded protein: CASRYGTSQLTGELFF.

J is TRBJ2-7 and V is TRBV5-4; 8 nucleotides match TRBD1. V shed 5 bases and J 1 base; nucleotides not matched to a gene: 2. This CDR3 is 13 amino acids long. Germline CDR1 and CDR2: SGHNT and YYREEE (reference sequence). The CDR3 coding sequence is TGTGCCAGCAGTAGACAGGGGTCCTACGAGCAGTACTTC. Protein: CASSRQGSYEQYF.

The CDR3 sequence is CASSVKSAGGADGELFF. The DNA for the CDR3 is TGTGCCAGTAGTGTAAAAAGTGCGGGGGGCGCGGACGGGGAGCTGTTTTTT. The genes are TRBV19 and TRBJ2-2; 8 nucleotides line up with TRBD2. The CDR3 totals 17 residues. Per germline, CDR1 LNHDA and CDR2 SQIVND (reference sequence). Unmatched junction bases numbered 15, after V lost 5 bases and J lost 7 bases.

The gene calls are TRBV7-9 and TRBJ2-1; TRBD2 matches at 11 bases. V trimming: 5 bases; J trimming: 0 bases; junction bases outside the gene matches: 9. Germline V CDR1 and CDR2: SEHNR, FQNEAQ (reference sequence). This CDR3 has 18 residues. This chain's CDR3 is CASSPRPSGGSSYNEQFF. The CDR3 DNA reads TGTGCCAGCAGCCCTAGACCTAGCGGGGGGAGCTCCTACAATGAGCAGTTCTTC.

This chain links TRBV29-1 with TRBJ1-1; D remains unclear. The CDR3 runs to 10 residues. The V end was cut by 4 bases, the J end by 9 bases, with 9 bases between. CDR1 is SQVTM and CDR2 is ANQGSEA in the germline V gene. This CDR3 reads CSVVHSQAFF. The CDR3, as DNA: TGCAGCGTTGTTCACAGTCAAGCTTTCTTT.

V and J are TRBV29-1 and TRBJ1-1; D not certain. The CDR3 has 12 amino acids. V was clipped by 7 bases and J by 1 base, with 10 bases between them. Germline V gene data show CDR1 as SQVTM and CDR2 as ANQGSEA. The CDR3 DNA follows: TGCAGCGCCCCGGACTGGAACACTGAAGCTTTCTTT. This sequence encodes CSAPDWNTEAFF.

This clone was counted only a few times. V usage is TRBV11-2 and J usage is TRBJ2-7; no clear D. This CDR3 contains 12 residues. Trimming stripped 0 bases from V and 9 bases from J, with 9 bases between. CDR1 and CDR2 (germline): SGHAT, FQNNGV. The CDR3 nucleotides are TGTGCCAGCAGCTTAGATCGTAGTTCGCAGTACTTC. Translated, it gives CASSLDRSSQYF.

The genes are TRBV9 and TRBJ2-3; weak D call: TRBD2 (6 bases). The CDR3 totals 15 residues. Between the trimmed V and J ends, which lost 4 bases and 4 bases, there was a span of 16 bases. CDR1 SGDLS and CDR2 YYNGEE come from the germline V gene. The CDR3 region is CASSPRWWEADTQYF. Here the CDR3 DNA reads TGTGCCAGCAGCCCGAGGTGGTGGGAGGCAGATACGCAGTATTTT.

The chain carries TRBV6-5 and TRBJ1-6, with D tentatively TRBD1 (5 bases). Trimming shortened V by 0 bases and J by 6 bases, and 12 bases separated the two germline ends. This CDR3 comprises 16 residues. From germline, CDR1 is MNHEY and CDR2 SVGAGI. The CDR3 sequence is CASSYSSGDSNSPLHF. The CDR3 DNA is TGTGCCAGCAGTTACTCGTCGGGGGACTCTAATTCACCCCTCCACTTT.

The chain has TRBV10-1 and TRBJ1-6; D is uncertain. The V and J ends lost 4 bases and 9 bases respectively, with 16 bases between them. The germline CDR1 and CDR2 sequences are WNHNN and SYGVQD (reference sequence). This CDR3 region has 15 residues. The CDR3, as DNA: TGCGCCAGCAGTGGGGCAAGGAATAGTTGTTCACCCCTCCACTTT. It codes for CASSGARNSCSPLHF.

This clone came up a few times. This chain uses TRBV5-4 with TRBJ1-1; D unclear. The CDR3 consists of 14 residues. Germline CDR1 SGHNT, CDR2 YYREEE (reference sequence). V shed 4 bases and J shed 6 bases, with 16 bases lying between them. As DNA, the CDR3 is TGTGCCAGCAGCCAGCAGCGGGTATCCGCTGAAGCTTTCTTT. It is translated as CASSQQRVSAEAFF. The full variable domain, in which reference TRBV5-4 and TRBJ1-1 provide the parts outside the CDR3, is ETGVTQSPTHLIKTRGQQVTLRCSSQSGHNTVSWYQQALGQGPQFIFQYYREEENGRGNFPPRFSGLQFPNYSSELNVNALELDDSALYLCASSQQRVSAEAFFGQGTRLTVV.

CDR3 sequence reads: CASSVTSGRSGEDTQYF. The DNA of the CDR3 is TGTGCCAGCAGCGTAACTAGCGGGAGATCGGGCGAGGATACGCAGTATTTT. The V and J genes are TRBV13 and TRBJ2-3; TRBD2 matches 11 bases. This CDR3 is 17 amino acids long. The ends lost 5 bases at V and 6 bases at J; junction bases unmatched: 13. CDR1 is PRHDT and CDR2 is FYEKMQ in the germline V gene (reference sequence).

The J gene is TRBJ1-1, the V gene TRBV27; 9 nucleotides line up with TRBD1. Germline V lookup: CDR1 MNHEY, CDR2 SMNVEV (reference sequence). V gave up 7 bases and J gave up 3 bases; unmatched junction bases: 18. The CDR3 length is 18 residues. CDR3 region: CASNPRTGEVKRHTEAFF. CDR3 DNA sequence: TGTGCCAGCAACCCCCGGACAGGGGAGGTCAAAAGGCACACTGAAGCTTTCTTT.

This clone was detected only once. The V and J genes are TRBV15 and TRBJ1-1; 8 bases match TRBD1. With 3 bases clipped from V and 3 bases from J, the junction kept 3 bases outside the gene matches. Looked up from germline, CDR1 is LNHNV and CDR2 is YYDKDF (reference sequence). CDR3 length equals 14 residues. In DNA, the CDR3 is TGTGCCACCAGCAGGGACAGGGCATACACTGAAGCTTTCTTT. It translates to CATSRDRAYTEAFF.

This sequence joins TRBV18 and TRBJ2-3; 8 bases are shared with TRBD1. Germline trimming cut 7 bases from V and 3 bases from J; bases unmatched to any gene: 18. Germline V gene lookup returns CDR1 KGHSH and CDR2 LQKENI. CDR3 length: 18 residues. The CDR3 is CASFTTRQGANPTDTQYF. The CDR3 bases are TGTGCCAGCTTCACCACCCGGCAGGGGGCGAATCCAACAGATACGCAGTATTTT.

The rearrangement joins TRBV4-2 to TRBJ2-2; 16 bases map to TRBD2. V lost 8 bases to trimming and J lost 4 bases; unmatched junction nucleotides: 13. The CDR3 has 19 amino acids. Germline V CDR1 and CDR2: LGHNA, YNFKEQ. The CDR3 DNA is TGTGCCAGCGCCAGCGGGGGACTAGCGGGGGGGCCAGGCACCGGGGAGCTGTTTTTT. This translates into CASASGGLAGGPGTGELFF.

The rearrangement joins TRBV7-9 to TRBJ1-2; 9 bases are a match to TRBD1. V trimming: 2 bases; J trimming: 3 bases; junction bases outside the gene matches: 4. The germline V gene has CDR1 SEHNR and CDR2 FQNEAQ (reference sequence). The CDR3 sequence is 15 residues long. CDR3 in amino acids: CASSLTTGGDYGYTF. The CDR3 DNA follows: TGTGCCAGCAGCTTAACGACAGGGGGAGACTATGGCTACACCTTC.

This chain connects TRBV4-3 to TRBJ2-1; possibly TRBD2 for D (5 bases). The CDR3 is 13 residues long. The germline V gene encodes CDR1 LGHNA and CDR2 YSLEER. V shed 1 base and J shed 12 bases, with 13 bases lying between them. DNA for the CDR3: TGCGCCAGCAGCCAAGGGAAGGGAGTAACGCAGTTCTTC. This encodes CASSQGKGVTQFF.

The V call is TRBV19, the J call TRBJ2-3; 10 bases map to TRBD1. Germline CDR1 and CDR2: LNHDA and SQIVND (reference sequence). CDR3 length: 15 residues. V lost 7 bases and J lost 4; bases outside the gene matches: 8. CDR3 in amino acids: CASKGGTGVADTQYF. The CDR3 DNA follows: TGTGCCAGTAAAGGGGGGACAGGGGTAGCAGATACGCAGTATTTT.